Each of the 5 T cell receptor beta chains below was sequenced from the same sample in a study of blood T cell repertoires in COVID-19. Assay: immunoSEQ multiplex PCR; the TCRdb copy retains only in-frame clones and omits some. Counted here are 100,000 to 120,000 clones, approximately 80% occurring once; the ten biggest clones make up less than 9.5%. The specimen sequenced was peripheral blood. The receptors come from a woman between 35 and 50 years old with acute or convalescent COVID-19.

The chain joins TRBV5-5 to TRBJ1-6; D might be TRBD1 (6 bases). This CDR3 comprises 14 residues. V was trimmed by 4 bases and J by 11 bases, leaving 16 bases between them. Germline lookup yields CDR1 SGHKS and CDR2 YYEKEE (reference sequence). The CDR3 sequence: CASSPAGGKAPLHF. For the CDR3, the DNA is TGTGCCAGCAGCCCGGCTGGGGGCAAGGCACCCCTCCACTTT. Complete variable domain (other parts from reference TRBV5-5 and TRBJ1-6): DAGVTQSPTHLIKTRGQQVTLRCSPISGHKSVSWYQQVLGQGPQFIFQYYEKEERGRGNFPDRFSARQFPNYSSELNVNALLLGDSALYLCASSPAGGKAPLHFGNGTRLTVT.

Turning to this clone: An end of the junction differs from the germline gene, which may be a read error. The chain joins TRBV6-5 to TRBJ1-3, with D possibly being TRBD1 (5 bases). Germline V gives CDR1 MNHEY, CDR2 SVGAGI. CDR3 size: 14 residues. CDR3 coding DNA: TGTGCCAGCAACGGGGGGACCGCTGGGAACACCATATATTTT. Its protein is CASNGGTAGNTIYF.

The CDR3 region is CASSGGAANLYGYTF. The CDR3 DNA follows: TGTGCCAGCTCGGGTGGGGCAGCTAACCTCTATGGCTACACCTTC. J is TRBJ1-2 and V is TRBV18; D may be TRBD1 (5 bases). CDR1 is KGHSH and CDR2 is LQKENI in the germline V gene. V dropped 6 bases and J dropped 4 bases, with 18 bases sitting between them. The CDR3 covers 15 residues.

CDR3 loop: CASSPSEGNTDTQYF. The CDR3 DNA reads TGTGCCAGCAGCCCCTCAGAGGGAAACACAGATACGCAGTATTTT. The V call is TRBV16, the J call TRBJ2-3; a weak D match, TRBD2 (5 bases). CDR3 length: 15 residues. V shed 4 bases and J shed 2 bases, with 13 bases lying between them. Germline CDR1 KGHSY, CDR2 FQNENV.

This chain connects TRBV9 to TRBJ1-1; D gene unclear. Germline CDR1 and CDR2: SGDLS and YYNGEE. V was trimmed by 4 bases and J by 1 base, leaving 8 bases between them. The CDR3 is made up of 13 amino acids. This chain's CDR3 is CASSPYKNTEAFF. In nucleotides, the CDR3 is TGTGCCAGCAGCCCATACAAGAACACTGAAGCTTTCTTT.